This T cell receptor (beta chain) was observed in a study of human T cells and chemical hapten exposure. Whole-study findings and limits: The number of TCRs above 1 in 1000 frequency did not change after DPC sensitization.

The CDR3 totals 15 residues. The junction had 7 bases not matched to a gene; V was cut back by 4 bases and J by 8 bases. There are a few counts of this clonotype. Its antigen is unidentified. The sample's time point: healthy volunteer bleed at 2 weeks. Extraction of total RNA was performed on unfractionated whole blood. TCRdb itself ran the RACE reads through MiXCR, one entry per CDR3 protein. Found here are over 100,000 distinct CDR3 sequences, roughly 9% of them singletons; the top ten hold roughly 1.8%. The source of this sequence is a male donor in good health. Some clones in this sample may be carry-over from other donors' samples. The V and J genes are TRBV12-3 or TRBV12-4 and TRBJ1-4; TRBD1 agrees at 10 bases. The source material was whole blood. CDR3 loop: CASSSATGGREKLFF. The CDR3 nucleotides are TGTGCCAGCAGTTCGGCGACAGGGGGCAGGGAAAAACTGTTTTTT.